The rows below give T cell receptor beta chains drawn from one sample of a study of shared clonotypes between healthy human individuals. The repertoire was sequenced with immunoSEQ multiplex PCR; TCRdb's copy has only in-frame clones and lacks some. The data contain about a million clones, 70% to 80% of them singletons. The sample was memory CD4+ T cells sorted from blood. The receptors originated from a man aged 18 to 30 in good health. The conserved cysteine and the conserved F or W are not part of the CDR3 here. Clone size, where shown, is once, few, many, or a class for clones that have expanded.

>TRBJ2-2|.|TRBV5-1
ASSPVTASGTTGELF
>TRBJ1-3|few|TRBV5-1
ASSLGQPGNTIY
>TRBJ2-7|.|TRBV11-3
ASSSNQGGEQY
>TRBJ1-5|.|TRBV19
ASSIRPHQPQH
>TRBJ2-7|.|TRBV28
ASSAQGFEQY
>TRBJ1-1|many|TRBV19
ASSIGTGDRTAF
>TRBJ1-5|.|TRBV5-4
ASLPFRDRGNQPQH
>TRBJ2-7|once|TRBV5-1
ASSLGGGLTYEQY
>TRBJ2-5|.|TRBV5-1
ASSRRLAGYQETQY
>TRBJ2-2|.|TRBV11-2
ASSFDRGRGELF
>TRBJ1-1|few|TRBV20-1
SARSHTEAF
>TRBJ2-3|.|TRBV11-3
ASSNNRETQY
>TRBJ1-1|.|TRBV7-2
ASAKRWGNTEAF
>TRBJ2-7|.|TRBV19
ASSINRNYEQY
>TRBJ2-7|.|TRBV2
ARSRDTYEQY
>TRBJ2-3|.|TRBV5-1
ASSPDRSTDTQY
>TRBJ1-5|.|TRBV7-6
ASSPRGQPQH
>TRBJ2-1|.|TRBV18
ASSLAGVQF
>TRBJ1-1|.|TRBV19
ASSSRKTGVGTNTEAF
>TRBJ1-3|.|TRBV30
AGGGQGANGNTIY
>TRBJ2-7|.|TRBV6-5
ASSYTGGGGGD
>TRBJ2-7|.|TRBV10-3
ATLGPAGSYEQY
>TRBJ1-3|.|TRBV6-1
ASTASGNTIY